The source of this T cell receptor beta chain is a study of T cell responses to AZD1222 COVID-19 vaccine. Using immunoSEQ multiplex PCR, the repertoire was profiled, and TCRdb retains in-frame clones only, with some absent. The sample holds 95,000 to 120,000 clones, around nine tenths seen once. Study-wide findings and caveats: In all cases, repertoires were sampled only after the peak T cell response. Donors were mostly white British, more females; clonal diversity possibly underestimated.

From germline, CDR1 is SGHRS and CDR2 YFSETQ. V was clipped by 3 bases and J by 4 bases; unmatched bases: 5. CDR3 length: 15 amino acids. To note about this clone: Its target is not known.

The material sequenced was peripheral blood, taken on day 0 of MenACWY control vaccination. V usage is TRBV5-1 and J usage is TRBJ2-3; 10 bases match TRBD1. This TCR was sampled from an adult in good health. Here the CDR3 DNA reads TGCGCCAGCAGCTCGACAGGGGGCAGTGCAGATACGCAGTATTTT. Translation gives CASSSTGGSADTQYF.